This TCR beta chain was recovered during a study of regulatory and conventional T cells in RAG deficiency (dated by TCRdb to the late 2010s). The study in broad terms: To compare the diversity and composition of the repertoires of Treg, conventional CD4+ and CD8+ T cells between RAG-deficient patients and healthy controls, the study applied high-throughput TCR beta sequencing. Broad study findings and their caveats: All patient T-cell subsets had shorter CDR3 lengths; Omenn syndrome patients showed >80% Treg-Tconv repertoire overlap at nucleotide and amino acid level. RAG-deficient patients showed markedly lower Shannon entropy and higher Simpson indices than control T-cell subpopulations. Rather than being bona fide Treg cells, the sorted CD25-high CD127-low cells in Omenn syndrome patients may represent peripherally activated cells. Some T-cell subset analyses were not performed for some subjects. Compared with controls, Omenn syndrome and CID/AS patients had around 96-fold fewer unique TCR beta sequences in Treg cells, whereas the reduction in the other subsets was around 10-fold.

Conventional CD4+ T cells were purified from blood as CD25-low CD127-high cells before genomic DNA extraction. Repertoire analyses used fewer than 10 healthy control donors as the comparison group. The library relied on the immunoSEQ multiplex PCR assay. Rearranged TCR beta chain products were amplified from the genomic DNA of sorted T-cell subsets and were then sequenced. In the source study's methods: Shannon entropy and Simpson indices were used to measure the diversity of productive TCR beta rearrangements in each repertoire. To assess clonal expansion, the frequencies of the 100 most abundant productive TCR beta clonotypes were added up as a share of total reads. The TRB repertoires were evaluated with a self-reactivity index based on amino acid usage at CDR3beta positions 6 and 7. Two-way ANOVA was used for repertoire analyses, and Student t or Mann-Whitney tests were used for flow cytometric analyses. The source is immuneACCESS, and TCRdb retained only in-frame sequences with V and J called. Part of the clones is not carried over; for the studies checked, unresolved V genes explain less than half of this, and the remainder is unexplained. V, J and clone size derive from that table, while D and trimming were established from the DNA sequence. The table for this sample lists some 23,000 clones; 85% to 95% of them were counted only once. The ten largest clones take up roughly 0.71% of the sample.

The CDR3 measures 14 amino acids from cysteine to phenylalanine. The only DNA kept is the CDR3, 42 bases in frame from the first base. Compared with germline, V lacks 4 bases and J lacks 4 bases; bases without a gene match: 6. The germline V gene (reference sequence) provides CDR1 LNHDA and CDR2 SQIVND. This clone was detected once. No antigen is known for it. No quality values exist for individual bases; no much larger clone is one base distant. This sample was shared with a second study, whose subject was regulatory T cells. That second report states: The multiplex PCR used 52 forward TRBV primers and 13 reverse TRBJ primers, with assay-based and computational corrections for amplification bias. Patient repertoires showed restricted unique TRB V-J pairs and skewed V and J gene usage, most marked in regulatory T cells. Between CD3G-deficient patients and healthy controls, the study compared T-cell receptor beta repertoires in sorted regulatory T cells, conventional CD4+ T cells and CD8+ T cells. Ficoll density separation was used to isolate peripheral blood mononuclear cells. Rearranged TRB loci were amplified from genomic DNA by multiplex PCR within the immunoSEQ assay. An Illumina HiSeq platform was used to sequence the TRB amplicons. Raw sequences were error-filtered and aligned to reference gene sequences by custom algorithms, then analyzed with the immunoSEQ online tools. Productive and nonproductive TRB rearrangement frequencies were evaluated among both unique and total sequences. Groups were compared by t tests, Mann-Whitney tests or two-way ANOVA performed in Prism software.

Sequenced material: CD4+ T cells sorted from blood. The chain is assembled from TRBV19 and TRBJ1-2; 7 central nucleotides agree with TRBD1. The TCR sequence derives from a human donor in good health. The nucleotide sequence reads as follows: TGTGCCAGTAGTACTCCGACAGGGACCTATGGCTACACCTTC. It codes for CASSTPTGTYGYTF.